The T cell receptor beta chain under discussion was sequenced for a study of shared clonotypes between healthy human individuals. Across the whole study: Every donor yielded three CD4 naive, three CD4 memory, two CD8 naive and one CD8 memory plate.

Naive CD8 cells were CD45RO-negative, positively selected for CCR7, excluding terminally differentiated effector memory CD45RA+ cells. The assay was carried out at the deep level. Original analysis: Quality scores were absent from the junction-only immunoSEQ sequences, so filtering differed. Sequencing used immunoSEQ multiplex PCR; TCRdb keeps in-frame clones, though not all of them. D and trimming come from the DNA, and the V and J calls and clone size come from that table. The sample holds around 2,000,000 clones, approximately 94% seen once. The germline V and J ends were trimmed by 6 bases and 0 bases, with 23 bases remaining between them. There are 18 residues in the CDR3. CDR1 is MNHEY and CDR2 is SMNVEV in the germline V gene (reference sequence). Study observations and caveats: In contrast to clonotypes shared by all four donors, non-shared clonotypes had lower generation probabilities.

Comments on this clone: No antigen is known for it.

This TCR came from a man between 18 and 29 years old in good health. The specimen sequenced was naive CD8+ T cells sorted from blood. V usage is TRBV27 and J usage is TRBJ1-1; D unresolved. Written as DNA, the CDR3 is TGTGCCAGCAGCCCGCAAAGGACGCTACCGAGGATGAACACTGAAGCTTTCTTT. Translated, it gives CASSPQRTLPRMNTEAFF.